The text below deals with one TCR beta chain. Measured with immunoSEQ multiplex PCR; TCRdb has only the in-frame clones, and not every one. This table has fewer than 40,000 clones, about 91% appearing once. The sample originates from a study of multiple sclerosis patients with progressive multifocal leukoencephalopathy. V lost 9 bases and J 8 bases, leaving 14 bases between the germline ends. CDR1 is MNHNS and CDR2 is SASEGT in the germline V gene. CDR3 length: 12 amino acids. The time point was: before natalizumab initiation. Before the first natalizumab infusion, T0 blood samples were taken. The sample comprised PBMCs. V usage is TRBV6-1 and J usage is TRBJ2-1; D not resolved. The source is a man aged 30 to 39 with multiple sclerosis. The CDR3 region has the DNA TGTGCCAGAGGACCCACACGAGATGAGCAGTTCTTC. Translation gives CARGPTRDEQFF.